This paragraph covers one TCR beta chain sequence. The specificity of this receptor is unknown. Base-call qualities are not available, and no considerably larger clone is one nucleotide away. The V and J ends are trimmed by 8 bases and 3 bases, leaving 18 bases between them. The germline V gene provides CDR1 SGHTA and CDR2 FQGNSA. Its CDR3 holds 15 amino acids, cysteine through phenylalanine. Only the CDR3 DNA is retained, 45 bases long and in frame from the first base. What this sample's time point label stands for: after dendritic cell vaccination, including at tumor progression/relapse. Patients were selected on the basis of adequate residual fresh-frozen tumor tissue and more than two years of available survival data. Molecular status otherwise varied across the glioblastoma patients, but none of them carried an isocitrate dehydrogenase mutation. PBMC were collected before vaccination, two weeks after the third vaccination, and at tumor progression if tumor progression occurred. The Qiagen DNeasy Blood extraction Kit was used to extract genomic DNA.

The record originates from a study of glioma-infiltrating T cells after dendritic cell vaccination (dated by TCRdb to 2016 to 2017). Broadly, across the study: A cohort of 15 glioblastoma patients from Phase I and II dendritic cell vaccination trials was included, of whom 9 were newly diagnosed and 6 had recurrent disease. Autologous tumor lysate-pulsed dendritic cell vaccination was administered to the patients between about 2002 and 2012. The vaccine was prepared from monocyte-derived dendritic cells that were cultured for roughly seven days with IL-4 and GM-CSF and then pulsed overnight with autologous tumor lysate. Three intradermal dendritic cell vaccine injections were administered to patients at biweekly intervals in the arm below the axilla. In glioblastoma patients vaccinated with dendritic cells, deep sequencing of TCR beta CDR3 regions served to measure tumor-infiltrating lymphocyte content and to compare repertoires between tumor and blood. Survival after dendritic cell vaccination was correlated with TCR sequencing metrics, including TIL content and tumor-blood repertoire overlap.

Using the immunoSEQ assay, TCRB CDR3 regions were amplified from 1.5 to 2 micrograms of genomic DNA, or from all available DNA when less than that was on hand. The multiplex PCR relied on 60 forward primers for TCR V beta segments and 13 reverse primers for J beta segments. To estimate the number of reads per starting template, synthetic control templates were added to each sample at limiting dilution. Reads of 87 bp were generated by sequencing on the Illumina HiSeq System. The original methods were these. To remove PCR and sequencing errors, closely related sequences were merged with a nearest neighbor algorithm. TCR overlap was defined as the percentage of unique tumor TCR beta sequences that were also present in the same patient's peripheral blood. TCRdb took over this immuneACCESS table, retaining in-frame rearrangements with V and J assigned. Such tables are incomplete; in checked studies, under half of the missing clones stem from an unresolved V gene, and the remainder is unexplained. V and J calls and clone size are as listed in that table; D and trimming were resolved from the DNA. For this sample there are 50,000 to 70,000 clones; about 79% appear just once. The ten largest account for around 16% of the sample.

On the study overall, not on this receptor specifically: Longer time to progression and overall survival after dendritic cell vaccination were predicted by higher estimated pretreatment TIL content. No direct relationship between TCR clonality and survival was found, suggesting that a diverse polyclonal response may matter. The cohort was small and heterogeneous, only a few patients had full blood and tumor sets, and even fewer had initial-recurrent tumor pairs. The three-group TCR overlap response model was characterized as speculative, and prospective validation of the model was stated to be required.

The sample here was blood, taken after dendritic cell vaccination. The chain employs TRBV7-2 and TRBJ2-3, with the D gene not confidently named. The clonotype originates from a human donor with glioblastoma. The sequenced DNA is TGTGCCAGCGCTCTACAAGGCGGTACTACAGATACGCAGTATTTT. It is translated as CASALQGGTTDTQYF.